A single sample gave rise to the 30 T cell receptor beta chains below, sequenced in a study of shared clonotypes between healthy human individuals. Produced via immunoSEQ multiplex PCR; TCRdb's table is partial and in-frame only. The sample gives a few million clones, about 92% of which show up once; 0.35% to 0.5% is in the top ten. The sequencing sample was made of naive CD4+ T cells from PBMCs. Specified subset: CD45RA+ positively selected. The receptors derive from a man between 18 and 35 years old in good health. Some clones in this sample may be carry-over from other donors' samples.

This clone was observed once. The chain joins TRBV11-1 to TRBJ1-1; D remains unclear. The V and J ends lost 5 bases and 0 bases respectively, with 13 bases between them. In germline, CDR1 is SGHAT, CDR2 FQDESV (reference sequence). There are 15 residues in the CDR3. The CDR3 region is CASSHAGSMNTEAFF. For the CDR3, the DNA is TGTGCCAGCAGCCACGCGGGGTCCATGAACACTGAAGCTTTCTTT.

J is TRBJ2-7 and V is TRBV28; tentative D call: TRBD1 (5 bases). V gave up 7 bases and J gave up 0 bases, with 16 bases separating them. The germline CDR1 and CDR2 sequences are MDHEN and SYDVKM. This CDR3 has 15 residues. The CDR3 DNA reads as TGTGCCAGCAATGAAGCATATCAGGGCTCCTACGAGCAGTACTTC. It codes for CASNEAYQGSYEQYF.

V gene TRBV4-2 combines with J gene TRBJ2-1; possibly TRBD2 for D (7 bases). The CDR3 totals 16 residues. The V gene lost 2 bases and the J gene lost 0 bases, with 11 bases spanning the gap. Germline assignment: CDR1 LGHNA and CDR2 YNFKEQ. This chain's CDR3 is CASSQRGGVSYNEQFF. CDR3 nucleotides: TGTGCCAGCAGCCAAAGGGGGGGTGTCTCCTACAATGAGCAGTTCTTC.

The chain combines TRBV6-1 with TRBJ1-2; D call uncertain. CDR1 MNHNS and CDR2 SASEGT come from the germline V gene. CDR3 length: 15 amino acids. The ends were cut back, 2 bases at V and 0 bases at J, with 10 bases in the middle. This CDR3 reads CASSEQTLTNYGYTF. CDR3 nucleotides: TGTGCCAGCAGTGAACAGACCCTCACTAACTATGGCTACACCTTC.

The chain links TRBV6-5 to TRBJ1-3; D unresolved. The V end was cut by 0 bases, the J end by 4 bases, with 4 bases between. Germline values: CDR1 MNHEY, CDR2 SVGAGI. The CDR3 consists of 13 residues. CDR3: CASSYSWGNTIYF. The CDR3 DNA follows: TGTGCCAGCAGTTACTCCTGGGGAAACACCATATATTTT.

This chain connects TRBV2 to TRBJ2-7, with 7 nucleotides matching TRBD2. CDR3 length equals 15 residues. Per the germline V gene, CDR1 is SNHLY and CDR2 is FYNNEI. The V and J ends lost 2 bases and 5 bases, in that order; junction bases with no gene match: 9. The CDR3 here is CASSERAREVNEQYF. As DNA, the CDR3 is TGTGCCAGCAGTGAAAGAGCACGGGAGGTCAACGAGCAGTACTTC.

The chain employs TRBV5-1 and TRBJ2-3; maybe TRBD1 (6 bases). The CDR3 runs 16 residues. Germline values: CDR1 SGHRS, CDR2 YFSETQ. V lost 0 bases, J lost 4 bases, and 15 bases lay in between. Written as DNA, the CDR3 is TGCGCCAGCAGCTTGGACCCGCAGGGGTTGGCAGATACGCAGTATTTT. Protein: CASSLDPQGLADTQYF.

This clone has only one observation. CDR3 nucleotides: TGTGCCAGCAGTCTGGGCTTAGGGGGTCAGCAGTTCTTC. It translates to CASSLGLGGQQFF. The genes are TRBV7-8 and TRBJ2-1, with a weak D call TRBD1 (6 bases). The CDR3 runs 13 residues. V shed 6 bases and J shed 11 bases, with 17 bases lying between them. Germline V lookup: CDR1 SGHVS, CDR2 FQNEAQ.

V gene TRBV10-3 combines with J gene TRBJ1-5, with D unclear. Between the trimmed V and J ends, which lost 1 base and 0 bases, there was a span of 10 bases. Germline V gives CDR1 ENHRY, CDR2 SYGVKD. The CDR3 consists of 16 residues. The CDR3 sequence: CAISEFGVHSNQPQHF. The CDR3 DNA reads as TGTGCCATCAGTGAGTTTGGGGTCCATAGCAATCAGCCCCAGCATTTT.

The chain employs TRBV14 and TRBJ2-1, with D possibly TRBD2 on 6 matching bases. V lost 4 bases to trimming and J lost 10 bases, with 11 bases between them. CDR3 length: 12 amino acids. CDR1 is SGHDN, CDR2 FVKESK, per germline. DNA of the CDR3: TGTGCCAGCAGCCCTAGCGTCGGCGAGCAGTTCTTC. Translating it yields CASSPSVGEQFF.

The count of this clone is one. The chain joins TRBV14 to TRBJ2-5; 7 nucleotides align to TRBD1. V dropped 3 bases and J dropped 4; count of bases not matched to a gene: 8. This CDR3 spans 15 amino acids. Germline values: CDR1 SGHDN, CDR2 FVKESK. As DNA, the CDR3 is TGTGCCAGCAGCCAGACAGGGAAGAGGGGAGAGACCCAGTACTTC. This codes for CASSQTGKRGETQYF.

DNA of the CDR3: TGTGCCAGCAGTCCTAGGGACAGGGGGAACACTGAAGCTTTCTTT. Residues: CASSPRDRGNTEAFF. The J gene is TRBJ1-1, the V gene TRBV27; the match to TRBD1 covers 10 bases. The CDR3 covers 15 residues. After removal of 5 bases from V and 1 base from J, the junction contained 4 bases not matched to a gene. CDR1 is MNHEY, CDR2 SMNVEV, per germline (reference sequence).

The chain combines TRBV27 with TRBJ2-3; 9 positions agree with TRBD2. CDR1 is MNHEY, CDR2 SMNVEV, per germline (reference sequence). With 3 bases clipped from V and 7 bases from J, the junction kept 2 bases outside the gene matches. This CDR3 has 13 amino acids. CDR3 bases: TGTGCCAGCAGTTTCCTAGCGGGATATACGCAGTATTTT. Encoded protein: CASSFLAGYTQYF.

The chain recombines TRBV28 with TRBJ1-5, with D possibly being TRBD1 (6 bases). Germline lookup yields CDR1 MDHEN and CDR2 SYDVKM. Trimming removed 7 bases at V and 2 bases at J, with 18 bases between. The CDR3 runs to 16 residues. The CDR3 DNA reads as TGTGCCAGCACCTCGACAGGTCCCCCAGGCAATCAGCCCCAGCATTTT. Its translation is CASTSTGPPGNQPQHF.

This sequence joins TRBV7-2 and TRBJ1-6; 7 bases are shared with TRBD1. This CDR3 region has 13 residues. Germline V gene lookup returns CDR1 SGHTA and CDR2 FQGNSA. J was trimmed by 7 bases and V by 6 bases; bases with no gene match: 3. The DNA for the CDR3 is TGTGCCAGCAGGGGACAGTCCAATTCACCCCTCCACTTT. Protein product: CASRGQSNSPLHF.

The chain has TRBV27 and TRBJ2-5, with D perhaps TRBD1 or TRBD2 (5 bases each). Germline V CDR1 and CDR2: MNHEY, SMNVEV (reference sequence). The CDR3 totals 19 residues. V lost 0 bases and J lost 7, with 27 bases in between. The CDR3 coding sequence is TGTGCCAGCAGTTTATCTCATCCCCTCCCTCATCAGGGACGGGGGACCCAGTACTTC. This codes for CASSLSHPLPHQGRGTQYF.

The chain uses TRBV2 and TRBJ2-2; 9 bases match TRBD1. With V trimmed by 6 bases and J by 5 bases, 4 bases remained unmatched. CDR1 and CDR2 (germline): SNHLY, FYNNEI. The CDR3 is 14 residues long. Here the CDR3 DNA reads TGTGCCAGCAGCGCGACAGGGGGGACCGGGGAGCTGTTTTTT. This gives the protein CASSATGGTGELFF.

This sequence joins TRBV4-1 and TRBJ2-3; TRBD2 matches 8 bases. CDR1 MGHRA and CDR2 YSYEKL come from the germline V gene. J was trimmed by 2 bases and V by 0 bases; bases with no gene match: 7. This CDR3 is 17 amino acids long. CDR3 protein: CASSQDRTAGATDTQYF. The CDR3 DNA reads TGCGCCAGCAGCCAAGACCGTACAGCGGGGGCCACAGATACGCAGTATTTT.

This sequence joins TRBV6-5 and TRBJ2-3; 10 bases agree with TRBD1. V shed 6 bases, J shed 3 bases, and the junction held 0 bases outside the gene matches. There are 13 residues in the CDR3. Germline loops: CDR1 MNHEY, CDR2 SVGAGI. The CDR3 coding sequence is TGTGCCAGCAGGGGACAGGGGACAGATACGCAGTATTTT. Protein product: CASRGQGTDTQYF.

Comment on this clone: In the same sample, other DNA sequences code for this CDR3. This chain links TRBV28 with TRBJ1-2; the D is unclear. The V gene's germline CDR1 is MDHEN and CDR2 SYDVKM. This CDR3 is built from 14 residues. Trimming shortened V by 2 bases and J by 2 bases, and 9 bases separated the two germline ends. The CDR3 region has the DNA TGTGCCAGCAGTTTACTGGCAGGAAACTATGGCTACACCTTC. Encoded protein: CASSLLAGNYGYTF.

The CDR3 DNA reads as TGTGCCAGCTCACCGAGGTCGAGCACTGAAGCTTTCTTT. Residues: CASSPRSSTEAFF. The V and J genes are TRBV18 and TRBJ1-1, with D unclear. The CDR3 has 13 amino acids. V lost 3 bases to trimming and J lost 4 bases, with 9 bases between them. Germline CDR1 and CDR2: KGHSH and LQKENI.

CDR3 in amino acids: CASSLLGQGDGYTF. In DNA form, the CDR3 reads TGTGCCAGCAGCTTATTGGGACAGGGCGATGGCTACACCTTC. V usage is TRBV7-2 and J usage is TRBJ1-2; 9 bases agree with TRBD1. CDR1 and CDR2 (germline): SGHTA, FQGNSA. V trimming: 2 bases; J trimming: 6 bases; junction bases outside the gene matches: 4. This CDR3 is 14 amino acids long. Supplemented by reference TRBV7-2 and TRBJ1-2, the full variable domain reads GAGVSQSPSNKVTEKGKDVELRCDPISGHTALYWYRQSLGQGLEFLIYFQGNSAPDKSGLPSDRFSAERTGGSVSTLTIQRTQQEDSAVYLCASSLLGQGDGYTFGSGTRLTVV.

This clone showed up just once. The CDR3 region is CASSFEGTYGYTF. CDR3 in DNA: TGTGCCAGCAGCTTTGAGGGTACCTATGGCTACACCTTC. V gene TRBV7-8 combines with J gene TRBJ1-2; no firm D call. CDR1 SGHVS and CDR2 FQNEAQ come from the germline V gene. The CDR3 is 13 residues long. V was clipped by 3 bases and J by 4 bases, with 9 bases between them.

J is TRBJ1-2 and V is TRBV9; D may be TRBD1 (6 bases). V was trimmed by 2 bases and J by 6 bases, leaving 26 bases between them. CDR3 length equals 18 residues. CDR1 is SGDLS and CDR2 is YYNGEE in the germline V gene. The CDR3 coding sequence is TGTGCCAGCAGCGTGGAATCGAATCGGGGGCGGGTAGATGATGGCTACACCTTC. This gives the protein CASSVESNRGRVDDGYTF.

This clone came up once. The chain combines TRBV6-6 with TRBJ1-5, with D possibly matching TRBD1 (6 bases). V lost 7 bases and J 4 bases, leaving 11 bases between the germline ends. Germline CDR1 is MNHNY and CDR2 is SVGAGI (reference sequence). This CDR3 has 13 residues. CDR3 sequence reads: CASTGGLNQPQHF. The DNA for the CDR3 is TGTGCCAGCACCGGGGGCCTAAATCAGCCCCAGCATTTT.

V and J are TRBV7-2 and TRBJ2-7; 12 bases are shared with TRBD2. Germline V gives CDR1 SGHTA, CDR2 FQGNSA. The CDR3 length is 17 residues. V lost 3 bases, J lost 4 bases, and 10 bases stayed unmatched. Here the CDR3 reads CASSFRLAGVESYEQYF. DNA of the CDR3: TGTGCCAGCAGCTTCCGACTAGCGGGAGTCGAAAGTTACGAGCAGTACTTC.

CDR3 in amino acids: CASSFASGIGETQYF. CDR3 DNA sequence: TGTGCCAGCAGCTTCGCTAGCGGGATCGGAGAGACCCAGTACTTC. This rearrangement joins TRBV11-2 to TRBJ2-5; 9 bases match TRBD2. CDR1 is SGHAT and CDR2 is FQNNGV in the germline V gene. Trimming at V came to 3 bases and at J to 4 bases, leaving 6 bases not matched to a gene. This CDR3 region has 15 residues. The variable domain in full, completed from reference TRBV11-2 and TRBJ2-5, reads EAGVAQSPRYKIIEKRQSVAFWCNPISGHATLYWYQQILGQGPKLLIQFQNNGVVDDSQLPKDRFSAERLKGVDSTLKIQPAKLEDSAVYLCASSFASGIGETQYFGPGTRLLVL.

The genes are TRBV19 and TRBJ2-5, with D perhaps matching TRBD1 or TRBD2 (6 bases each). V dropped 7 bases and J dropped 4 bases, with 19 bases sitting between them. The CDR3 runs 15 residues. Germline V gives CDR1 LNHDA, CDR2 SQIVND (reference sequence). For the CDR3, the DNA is TGTGCCAGTACCTCCAGTGGGGGGCGCCGAGAGACCCAGTACTTC. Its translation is CASTSSGGRRETQYF. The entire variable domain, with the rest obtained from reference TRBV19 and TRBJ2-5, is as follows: DGGITQSPKYLFRKEGQNVTLSCEQNLNHDAMYWYRQDPGQGLRLIYYSQIVNDFQKGDIAEGYSVSREKKESFPLTVTSAQKNPTAFYLCASTSSGGRRETQYFGPGTRLLVL.

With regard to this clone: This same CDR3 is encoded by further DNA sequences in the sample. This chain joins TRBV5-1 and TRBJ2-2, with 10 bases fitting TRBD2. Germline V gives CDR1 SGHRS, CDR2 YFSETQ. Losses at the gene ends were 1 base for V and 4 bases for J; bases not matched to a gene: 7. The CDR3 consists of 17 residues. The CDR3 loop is CASSLFAAGGGTGELFF. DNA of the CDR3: TGCGCCAGCAGCTTGTTTGCAGCGGGAGGGGGCACCGGGGAGCTGTTTTTT. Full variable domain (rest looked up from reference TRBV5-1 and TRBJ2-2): KAGVTQTPRYLIKTRGQQVTLSCSPISGHRSVSWYQQTPGQGLQFLFEYFSETQRNKGNFPGRFSGRQFSNSRSEMNVSTLELGDSALYLCASSLFAAGGGTGELFFGEGSRLTVL.

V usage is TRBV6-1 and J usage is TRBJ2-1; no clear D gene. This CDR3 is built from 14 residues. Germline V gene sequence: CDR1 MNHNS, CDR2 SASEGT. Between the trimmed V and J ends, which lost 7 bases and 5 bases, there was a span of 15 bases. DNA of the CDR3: TGTGCCAGCACGGCCGGCAGCCTAAACAATGAGCAGTTCTTC. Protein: CASTAGSLNNEQFF.